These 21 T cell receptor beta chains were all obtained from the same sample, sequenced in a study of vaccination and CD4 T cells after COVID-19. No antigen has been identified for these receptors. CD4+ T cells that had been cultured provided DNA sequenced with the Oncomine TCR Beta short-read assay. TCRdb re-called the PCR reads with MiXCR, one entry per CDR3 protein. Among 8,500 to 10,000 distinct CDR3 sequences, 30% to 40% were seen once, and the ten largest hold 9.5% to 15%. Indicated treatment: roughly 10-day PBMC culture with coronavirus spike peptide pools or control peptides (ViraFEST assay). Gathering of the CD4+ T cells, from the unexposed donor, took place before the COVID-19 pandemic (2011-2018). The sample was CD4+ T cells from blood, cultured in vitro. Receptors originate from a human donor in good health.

For the CDR3, the DNA is TGCAGTGCTAGTCGGTCGGGCAATGAGCAGTTCTTC. This sequence encodes CSASRSGNEQFF. V and J are TRBV20-1 and TRBJ2-1, with unresolved D. Germline V gene lookup returns CDR1 DFQATT and CDR2 SNEGSKA (reference sequence). V was cut by 3 bases and J by 6 bases, with 9 bases left in between. The CDR3 runs to 12 residues.

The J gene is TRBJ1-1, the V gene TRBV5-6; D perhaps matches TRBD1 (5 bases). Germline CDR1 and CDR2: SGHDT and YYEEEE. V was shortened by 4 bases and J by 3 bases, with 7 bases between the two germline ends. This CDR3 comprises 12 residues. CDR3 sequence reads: CASSRGDTEAFF. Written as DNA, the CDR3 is TGTGCCAGCAGCCGGGGGGACACTGAAGCTTTCTTT. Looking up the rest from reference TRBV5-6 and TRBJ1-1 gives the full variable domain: DAGVTQSPTHLIKTRGQQVTLRCSPKSGHDTVSWYQQALGQGPQFIFQYYEEEERQRGNFPDRFSGHQFPNYSSELNVNALLLGDSALYLCASSRGDTEAFFGQGTRLTVV.

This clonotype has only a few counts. The DNA of the CDR3 is TGTGCCAGCAGCTTAACCAGGGTAGGAGAGACCCAGTACTTC. Encoded protein: CASSLTRVGETQYF. This sequence joins TRBV7-6 and TRBJ2-5; D is possibly TRBD1 (5 bases). The CDR3 is 14 amino acids. Germline assignment: CDR1 SGHVS and CDR2 FNYEAQ. Trimming pared 2 bases from V and 4 bases from J, leaving 11 bases between.

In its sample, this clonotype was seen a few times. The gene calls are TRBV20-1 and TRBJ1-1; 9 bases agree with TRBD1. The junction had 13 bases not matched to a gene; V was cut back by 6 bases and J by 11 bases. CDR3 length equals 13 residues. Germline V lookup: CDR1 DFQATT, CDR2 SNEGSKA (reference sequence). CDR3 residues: CSATGTGGVVAFF. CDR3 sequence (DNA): TGCAGTGCGACCGGCACAGGGGGCGTGGTGGCTTTCTTT.

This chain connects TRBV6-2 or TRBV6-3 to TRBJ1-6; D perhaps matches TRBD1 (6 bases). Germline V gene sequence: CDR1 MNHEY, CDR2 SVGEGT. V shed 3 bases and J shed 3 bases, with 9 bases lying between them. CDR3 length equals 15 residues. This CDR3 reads CASSYGQSYNSPLHF. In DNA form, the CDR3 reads TGTGCCAGCAGTTATGGACAGAGCTATAATTCACCCCTCCACTTT.

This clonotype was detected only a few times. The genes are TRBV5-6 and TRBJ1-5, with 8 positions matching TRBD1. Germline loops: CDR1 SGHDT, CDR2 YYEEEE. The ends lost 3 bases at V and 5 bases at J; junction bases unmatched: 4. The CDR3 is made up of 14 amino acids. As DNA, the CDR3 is TGTGCCAGCAGCTGGGGGACAGGTGATCAGCCCCAGCATTTT. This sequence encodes CASSWGTGDQPQHF.

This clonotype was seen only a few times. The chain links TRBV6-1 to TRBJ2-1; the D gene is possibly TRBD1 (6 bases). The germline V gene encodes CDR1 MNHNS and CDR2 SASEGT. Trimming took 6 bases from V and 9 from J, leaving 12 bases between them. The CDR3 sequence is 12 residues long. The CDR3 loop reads CASRSGVTEQFF. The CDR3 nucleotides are TGTGCCAGCAGGTCAGGGGTCACTGAGCAGTTCTTC.

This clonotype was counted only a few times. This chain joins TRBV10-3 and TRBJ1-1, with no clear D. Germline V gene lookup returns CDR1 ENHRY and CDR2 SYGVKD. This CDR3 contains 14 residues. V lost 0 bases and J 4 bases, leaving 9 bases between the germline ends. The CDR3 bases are TGTGCCATCAGTGAGTCCGGGGATGTCACTGAAGCTTTCTTT. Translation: CAISESGDVTEAFF.

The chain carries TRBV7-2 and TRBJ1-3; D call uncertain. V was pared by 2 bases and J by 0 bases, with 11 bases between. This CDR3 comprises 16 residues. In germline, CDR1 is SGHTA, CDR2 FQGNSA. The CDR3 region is CASSLREQSSGNTIYF. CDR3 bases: TGTGCCAGCAGCTTAAGAGAACAGAGCTCTGGAAACACCATATATTTT.

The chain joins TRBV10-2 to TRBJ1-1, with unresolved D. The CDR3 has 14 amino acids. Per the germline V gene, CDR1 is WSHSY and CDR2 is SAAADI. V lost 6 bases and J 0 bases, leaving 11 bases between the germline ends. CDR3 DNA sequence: TGCGCCAGCAGCCAAACCAGGATGAACACTGAAGCTTTCTTT. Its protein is CASSQTRMNTEAFF.

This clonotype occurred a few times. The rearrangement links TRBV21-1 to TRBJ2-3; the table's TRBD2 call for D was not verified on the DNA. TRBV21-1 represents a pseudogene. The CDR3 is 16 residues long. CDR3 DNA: TGTGCCAGCAGAATGGCTAGTCGACACTTCACAGATACGCAGTATTTT. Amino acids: CASRMASRHFTDTQYF.

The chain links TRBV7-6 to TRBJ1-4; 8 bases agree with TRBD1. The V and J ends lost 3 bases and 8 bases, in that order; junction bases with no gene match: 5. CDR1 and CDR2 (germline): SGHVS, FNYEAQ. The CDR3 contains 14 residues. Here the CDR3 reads CASSLLTGEEKLFF. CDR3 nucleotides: TGTGCCAGCAGCTTGTTGACAGGGGAGGAAAAACTGTTTTTT.

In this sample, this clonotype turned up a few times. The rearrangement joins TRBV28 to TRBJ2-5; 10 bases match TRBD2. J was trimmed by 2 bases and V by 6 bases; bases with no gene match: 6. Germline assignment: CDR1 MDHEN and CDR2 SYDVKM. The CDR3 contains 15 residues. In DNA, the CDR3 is TGTGCCAGCAGGCCCGCTAGCGGGGGTCAAGAGACCCAGTACTTC. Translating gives CASRPASGGQETQYF.

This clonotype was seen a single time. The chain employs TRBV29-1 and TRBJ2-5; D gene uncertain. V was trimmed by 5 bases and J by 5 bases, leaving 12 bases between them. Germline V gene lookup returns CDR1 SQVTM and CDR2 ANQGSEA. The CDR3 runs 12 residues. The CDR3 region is CSVQKTRETQYF. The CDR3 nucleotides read TGCAGCGTTCAAAAGACTCGGGAGACCCAGTACTTC.

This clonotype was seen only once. The CDR3 region is CASSGLTRGGSEQFF. The CDR3 DNA is TGTGCCAGCAGCGGATTGACTAGGGGAGGGAGTGAGCAGTTCTTC. The genes are TRBV7-9 and TRBJ2-1, with 7 bases lining up with TRBD2. The junction had 13 bases not matched to a gene; V was cut back by 5 bases and J by 9 bases. The CDR3 length is 15 residues. The germline V gene encodes CDR1 SEHNR and CDR2 FQNEAQ (reference sequence).

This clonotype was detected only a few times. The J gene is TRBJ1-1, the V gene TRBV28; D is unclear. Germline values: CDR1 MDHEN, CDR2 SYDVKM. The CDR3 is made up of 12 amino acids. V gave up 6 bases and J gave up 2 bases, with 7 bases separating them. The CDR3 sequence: CASRDGNTEAFF. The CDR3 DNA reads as TGTGCCAGCAGGGACGGTAACACTGAAGCTTTCTTT.

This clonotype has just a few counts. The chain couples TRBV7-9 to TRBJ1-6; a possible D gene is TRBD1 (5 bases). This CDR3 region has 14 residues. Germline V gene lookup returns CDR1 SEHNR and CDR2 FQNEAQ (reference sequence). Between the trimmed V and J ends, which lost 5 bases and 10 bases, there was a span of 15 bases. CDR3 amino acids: CASSPGWGESPLHF. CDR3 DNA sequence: TGTGCCAGCAGCCCTGGCTGGGGGGAATCACCCCTCCACTTT.

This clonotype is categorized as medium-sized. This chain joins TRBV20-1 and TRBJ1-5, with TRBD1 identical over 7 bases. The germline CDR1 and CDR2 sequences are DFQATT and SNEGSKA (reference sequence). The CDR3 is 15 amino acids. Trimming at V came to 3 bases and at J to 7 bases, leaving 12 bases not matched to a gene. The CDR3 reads CSASPVTGNRQPQHF. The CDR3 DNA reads TGCAGTGCTAGTCCGGTGACAGGGAACAGGCAGCCCCAGCATTTT.

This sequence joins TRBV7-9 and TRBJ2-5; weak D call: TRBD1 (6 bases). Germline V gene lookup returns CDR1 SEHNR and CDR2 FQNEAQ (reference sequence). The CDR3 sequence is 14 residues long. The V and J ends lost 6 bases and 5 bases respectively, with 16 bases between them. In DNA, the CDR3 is TGTGCCAGCAGACCGGGCCCGAGGGGGGAGACCCAGTACTTC. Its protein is CASRPGPRGETQYF.

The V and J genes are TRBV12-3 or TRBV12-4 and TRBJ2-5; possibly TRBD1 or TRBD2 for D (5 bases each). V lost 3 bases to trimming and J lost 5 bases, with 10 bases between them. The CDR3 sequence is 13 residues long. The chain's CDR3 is CASSLFGAETQYF. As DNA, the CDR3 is TGTGCCAGCAGTTTGTTCGGGGCTGAGACCCAGTACTTC.

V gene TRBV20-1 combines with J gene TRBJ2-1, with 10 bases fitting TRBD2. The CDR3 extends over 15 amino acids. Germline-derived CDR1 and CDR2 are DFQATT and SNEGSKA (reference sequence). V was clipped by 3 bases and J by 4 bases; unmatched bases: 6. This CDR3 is CSASPLAGIYNEQFF. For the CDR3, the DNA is TGCAGTGCTAGTCCACTAGCGGGAATATACAATGAGCAGTTCTTC.